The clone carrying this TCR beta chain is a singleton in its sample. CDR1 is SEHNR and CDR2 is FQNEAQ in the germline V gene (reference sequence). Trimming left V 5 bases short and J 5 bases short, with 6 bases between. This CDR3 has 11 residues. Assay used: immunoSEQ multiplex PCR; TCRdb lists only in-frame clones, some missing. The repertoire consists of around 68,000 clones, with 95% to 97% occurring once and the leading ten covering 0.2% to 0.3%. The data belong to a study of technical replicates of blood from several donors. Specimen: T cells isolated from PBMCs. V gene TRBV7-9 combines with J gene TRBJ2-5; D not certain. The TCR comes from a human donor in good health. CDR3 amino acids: CASSDWETQYF. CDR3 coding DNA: TGTGCCAGCAGCGACTGGGAGACCCAGTACTTC.